This T cell receptor (beta chain) emerged from a study of blood T cell repertoires in COVID-19. Study-wide context: Some COVID-19 samples were acute and others convalescent; all came from the United States, Italy and Spain. Nucleic acid was either cDNA or gDNA, and it came from T cells, B-cell-depleted T cells, or PBMCs.

Trimming left V 2 bases short and J 5 bases short, with 14 bases between. Germline V gives CDR1 SGDLS, CDR2 YYNGEE. This CDR3 region has 15 residues. In the source study's methods: Estimation of nucleated cell counts was performed using reference gene primer amplification. Here immunoSEQ multiplex PCR was the method, and the copy in TCRdb shows in-frame clones only, minus some. The V and J calls and clone size come from that table; D and trimming were worked out from the DNA. The sample consists of 150,000 to 200,000 clones, roughly four fifths of them appearing once. Seattle's enrolled individuals joined amid active infection and were then monitored longitudinally.

The receptor was isolated from a woman older than 75 with COVID-19, enrolled during active disease. The material sequenced was peripheral blood. V and J are TRBV9 and TRBJ1-5, with D possibly TRBD1 on 5 matching bases. The CDR3 DNA reads TGTGCCAGCAGCGTCGGGACTGCGGGGGATCAGCCCCAGCATTTT. This gives the protein CASSVGTAGDQPQHF. The full variable domain, completed using reference TRBV9 and TRBJ1-5, is DSGVTQTPKHLITATGQRVTLRCSPRSGDLSVYWYQQSLDQGLQFLIQYYNGEERAKGNILERFSAQQFPDLHSELNLSSLELGDSALYFCASSVGTAGDQPQHFGDGTRLSIL.